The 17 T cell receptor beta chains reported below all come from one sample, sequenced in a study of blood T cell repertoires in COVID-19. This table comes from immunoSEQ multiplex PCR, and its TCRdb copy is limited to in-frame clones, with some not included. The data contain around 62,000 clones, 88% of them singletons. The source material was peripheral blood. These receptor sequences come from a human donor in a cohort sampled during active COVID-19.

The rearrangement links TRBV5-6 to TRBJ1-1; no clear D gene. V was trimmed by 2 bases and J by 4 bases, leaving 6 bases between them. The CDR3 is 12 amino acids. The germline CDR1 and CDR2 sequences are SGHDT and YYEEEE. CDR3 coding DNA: TGTGCCAGCAGCTTTGGAGGCACTGAAGCTTTCTTT. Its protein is CASSFGGTEAFF.

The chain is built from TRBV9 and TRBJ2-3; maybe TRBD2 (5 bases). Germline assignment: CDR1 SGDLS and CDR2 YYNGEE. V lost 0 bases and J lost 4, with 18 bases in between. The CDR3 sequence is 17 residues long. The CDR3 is CASSVAGIGSGSDTQYF. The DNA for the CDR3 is TGTGCCAGCAGCGTAGCGGGGATTGGGAGTGGATCAGATACGCAGTATTTT. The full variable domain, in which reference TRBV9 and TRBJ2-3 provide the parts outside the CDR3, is DSGVTQTPKHLITATGQRVTLRCSPRSGDLSVYWYQQSLDQGLQFLIQYYNGEERAKGNILERFSAQQFPDLHSELNLSSLELGDSALYFCASSVAGIGSGSDTQYFGPGTRLTVL.

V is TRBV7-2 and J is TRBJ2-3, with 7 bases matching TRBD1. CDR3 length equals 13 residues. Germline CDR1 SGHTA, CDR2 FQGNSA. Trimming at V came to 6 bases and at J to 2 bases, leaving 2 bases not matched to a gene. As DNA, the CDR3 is TGTGCCAGCAGAGACAGGGCCACAGATACGCAGTATTTT. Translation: CASRDRATDTQYF.

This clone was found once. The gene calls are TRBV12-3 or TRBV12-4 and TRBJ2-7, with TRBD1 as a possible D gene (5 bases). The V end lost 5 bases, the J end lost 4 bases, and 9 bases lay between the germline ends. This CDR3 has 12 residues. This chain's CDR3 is CASSPDRYEQYF. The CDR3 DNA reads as TGTGCCAGCAGTCCCGACAGATACGAGCAGTACTTC.

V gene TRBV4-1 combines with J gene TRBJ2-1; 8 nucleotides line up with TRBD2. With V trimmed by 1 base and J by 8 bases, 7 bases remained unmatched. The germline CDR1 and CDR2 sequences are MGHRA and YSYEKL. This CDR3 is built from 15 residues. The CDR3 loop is CASSQVGREGHEQFF. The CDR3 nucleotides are TGCGCCAGCAGCCAAGTAGGTCGGGAGGGCCATGAGCAGTTCTTC.

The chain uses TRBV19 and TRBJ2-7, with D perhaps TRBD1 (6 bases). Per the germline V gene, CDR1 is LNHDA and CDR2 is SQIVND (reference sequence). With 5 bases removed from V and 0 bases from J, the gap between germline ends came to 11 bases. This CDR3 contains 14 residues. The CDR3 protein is CASSRTDSSYEQYF. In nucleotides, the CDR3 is TGTGCCAGTAGTCGGACAGACTCCTCCTACGAGCAGTACTTC.

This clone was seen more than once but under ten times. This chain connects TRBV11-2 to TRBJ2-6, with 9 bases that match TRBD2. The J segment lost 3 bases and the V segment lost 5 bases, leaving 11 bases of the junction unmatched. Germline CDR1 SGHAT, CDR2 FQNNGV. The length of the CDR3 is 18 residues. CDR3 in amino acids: CASSPWRGGLGGANVLTF. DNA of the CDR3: TGTGCCAGCAGCCCATGGCGGGGGGGATTAGGTGGGGCCAACGTCCTGACTTTC. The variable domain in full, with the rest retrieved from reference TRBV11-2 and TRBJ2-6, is EAGVAQSPRYKIIEKRQSVAFWCNPISGHATLYWYQQILGQGPKLLIQFQNNGVVDDSQLPKDRFSAERLKGVDSTLKIQPAKLEDSAVYLCASSPWRGGLGGANVLTFGAGSRLTVL.

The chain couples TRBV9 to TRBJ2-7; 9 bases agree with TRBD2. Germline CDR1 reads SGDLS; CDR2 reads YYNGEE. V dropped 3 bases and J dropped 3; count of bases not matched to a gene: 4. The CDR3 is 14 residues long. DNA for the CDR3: TGTGCCAGCAGCGCCGGCGGGGGGGGCTACGAGCAGTACTTC. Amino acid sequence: CASSAGGGGYEQYF.

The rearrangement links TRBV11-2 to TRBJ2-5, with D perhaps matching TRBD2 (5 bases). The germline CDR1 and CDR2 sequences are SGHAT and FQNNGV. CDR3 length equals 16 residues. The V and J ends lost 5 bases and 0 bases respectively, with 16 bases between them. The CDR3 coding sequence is TGTGCCAGCAGCCACCGGACTTCCCCTAACCAAGAGACCCAGTACTTC. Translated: CASSHRTSPNQETQYF. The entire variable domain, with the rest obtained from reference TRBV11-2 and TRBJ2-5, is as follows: EAGVAQSPRYKIIEKRQSVAFWCNPISGHATLYWYQQILGQGPKLLIQFQNNGVVDDSQLPKDRFSAERLKGVDSTLKIQPAKLEDSAVYLCASSHRTSPNQETQYFGPGTRLLVL.

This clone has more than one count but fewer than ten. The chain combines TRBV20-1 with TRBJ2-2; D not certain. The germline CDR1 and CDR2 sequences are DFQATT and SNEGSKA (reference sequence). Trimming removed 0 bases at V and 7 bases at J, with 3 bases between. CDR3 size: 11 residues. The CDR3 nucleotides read TGCAGTGCTAGAGAGTACGGGGAGCTGTTTTTT. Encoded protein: CSAREYGELFF.

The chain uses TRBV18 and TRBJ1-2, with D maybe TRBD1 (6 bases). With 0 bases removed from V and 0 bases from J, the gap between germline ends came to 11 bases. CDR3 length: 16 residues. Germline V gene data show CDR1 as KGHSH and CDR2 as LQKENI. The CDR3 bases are TGTGCCAGCTCACCACCAGGACAGCTCGCTAACTATGGCTACACCTTC. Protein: CASSPPGQLANYGYTF.

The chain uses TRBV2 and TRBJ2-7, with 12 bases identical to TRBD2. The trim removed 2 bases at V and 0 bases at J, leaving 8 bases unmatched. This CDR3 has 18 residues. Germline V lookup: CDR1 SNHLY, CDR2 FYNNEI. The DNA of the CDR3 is TGTGCCAGCAGTGAATGGACTAGCGGGACCTTTGTCTCCTACGAGCAGTACTTC. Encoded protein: CASSEWTSGTFVSYEQYF.

The CDR3 bases are TGTGCCAGCAGCCCCGGGACAGGGACCTACGAGCAGTACTTC. This sequence encodes CASSPGTGTYEQYF. The rearrangement links TRBV9 to TRBJ2-7; 9 bases align to TRBD1. The CDR3 spans 14 residues. The germline gives CDR1 SGDLS, CDR2 YYNGEE. Losses at the gene ends were 4 bases for V and 2 bases for J; bases not matched to a gene: 4.

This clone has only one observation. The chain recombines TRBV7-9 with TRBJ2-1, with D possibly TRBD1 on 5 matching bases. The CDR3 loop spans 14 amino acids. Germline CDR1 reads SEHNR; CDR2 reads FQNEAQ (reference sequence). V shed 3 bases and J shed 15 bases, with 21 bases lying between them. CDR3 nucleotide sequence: TGTGCCAGCAGCTTGGATAGGTCGCAGGGAAGTAGGTTCTTC. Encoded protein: CASSLDRSQGSRFF.

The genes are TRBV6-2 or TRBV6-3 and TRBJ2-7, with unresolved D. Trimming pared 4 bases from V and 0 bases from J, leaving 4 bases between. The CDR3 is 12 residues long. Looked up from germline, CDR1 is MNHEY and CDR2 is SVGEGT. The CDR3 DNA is TGTGCCAGCAGTTCCGTCTCCTACGAGCAGTACTTC. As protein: CASSSVSYEQYF.

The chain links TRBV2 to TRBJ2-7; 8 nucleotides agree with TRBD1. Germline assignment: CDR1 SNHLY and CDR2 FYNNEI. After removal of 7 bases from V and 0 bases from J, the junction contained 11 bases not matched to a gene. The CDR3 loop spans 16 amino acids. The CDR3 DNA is TGTGCCAGCACCCTCTCGACAGGGGAATCCTCCTACGAGCAGTACTTC. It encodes CASTLSTGESSYEQYF.

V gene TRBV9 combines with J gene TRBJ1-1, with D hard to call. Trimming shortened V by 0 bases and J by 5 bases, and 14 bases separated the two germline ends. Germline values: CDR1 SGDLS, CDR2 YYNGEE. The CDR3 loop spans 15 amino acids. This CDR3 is CASSVVERFGTEAFF. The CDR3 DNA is TGTGCCAGCAGCGTAGTGGAGAGGTTCGGAACTGAAGCTTTCTTT.